Each of the 27 T cell receptor beta chains below was sequenced from the same sample in a study of control samples from healthy donors and cancer patients. TCRdb's table, derived via immunoSEQ multiplex PCR, lists solely in-frame clones and lacks some. The sample holds about 160,000 clones, roughly 90% seen once. Sequencing input: blood. The receptors here all came from a woman aged 30 to 39 in good health.

The chain joins TRBV7-9 to TRBJ2-7, with 13 bases matching TRBD2. CDR1 is SEHNR, CDR2 FQNEAQ, per germline (reference sequence). The J segment lost 4 bases and the V segment lost 5 bases, leaving 5 bases of the junction unmatched. There are 15 residues in the CDR3. The CDR3 spells CASSGGLAGFYEQYF. As DNA, the CDR3 is TGTGCCAGCAGCGGGGGACTAGCGGGATTTTACGAGCAGTACTTC. Full variable domain (rest looked up from reference TRBV7-9 and TRBJ2-7): DTGVSQNPRHKITKRGQNVTFRCDPISEHNRLYWYRQTLGQGPEFLTYFQNEAQLEKSRLLSDRFSAERPKGSFSTLEIQRTEQGDSAMYLCASSGGLAGFYEQYFGPGTRLTVT.

The chain joins TRBV24-1 to TRBJ2-1; D unclear. The CDR3 consists of 11 residues. Trimming stripped 9 bases from V and 6 bases from J, with 8 bases between. Germline V gene data show CDR1 as KGHDR and CDR2 as SFDVKD. The CDR3 nucleotides read TGTGCCACCGGAGCAGGCAATGAGCAGTTCTTC. It yields the protein CATGAGNEQFF.

J is TRBJ2-3 and V is TRBV11-2; the D gene is possibly TRBD2 (5 bases). The CDR3 loop spans 19 amino acids. The germline V and J ends were trimmed by 4 bases and 0 bases, with 23 bases remaining between them. Germline V gene data show CDR1 as SGHAT and CDR2 as FQNNGV. The CDR3 DNA follows: TGTGCCAGCAGCTCAACCCCTATTATGGACTCGAAGAGCACAGATACGCAGTATTTT. Amino acids: CASSSTPIMDSKSTDTQYF.

The chain is built from TRBV7-9 and TRBJ2-3, with TRBD2 as a possible D gene (6 bases). CDR3 size: 15 residues. The germline V gene has CDR1 SEHNR and CDR2 FQNEAQ (reference sequence). V lost 6 bases and J lost 0, with 13 bases in between. CDR3 in amino acids: CASRTGTSSTDTQYF. The DNA of the CDR3 is TGTGCCAGCAGAACGGGGACTTCTAGCACAGATACGCAGTATTTT.

V gene TRBV7-9 combines with J gene TRBJ2-7, with 8 bases that match TRBD1. Germline CDR1 reads SEHNR; CDR2 reads FQNEAQ (reference sequence). The CDR3 has 19 amino acids. J lost 0 bases, V lost 2 bases, and 15 bases had no gene match. The CDR3, as DNA: TGTGCCAGCAGCTTAATTTCTGGGACAGGTCGGTTTAGCTCCTACGAGCAGTACTTC. This sequence encodes CASSLISGTGRFSSYEQYF.

The chain combines TRBV30 with TRBJ1-3; 8 nucleotides align to TRBD1. There are 13 residues in the CDR3. V shed 3 bases and J 7 bases; nucleotides not matched to a gene: 5. The germline V gene has CDR1 GTSNPN and CDR2 SVGIG (reference sequence). The CDR3 here is CAWSLDRANTIYF. The DNA for the CDR3 is TGTGCCTGGAGCCTGGACAGGGCGAACACCATATATTTT.

This chain connects TRBV5-1 to TRBJ2-3, with a possible D match to TRBD2 (5 bases). The CDR3 is made up of 15 amino acids. V was cut by 4 bases and J by 2 bases, with 14 bases left in between. Germline CDR1 reads SGHRS; CDR2 reads YFSETQ. The CDR3 sequence is CASSAISGDTDTQYF. The CDR3 DNA reads TGCGCCAGCAGCGCAATCTCCGGGGACACAGATACGCAGTATTTT.

V usage is TRBV4-1 and J usage is TRBJ2-1; 7 bases fit TRBD2. V trimming: 4 bases; J trimming: 0 bases; junction bases outside the gene matches: 6. The CDR3 is 16 amino acids. Germline V gene sequence: CDR1 MGHRA, CDR2 YSYEKL. CDR3 sequence: CASSLLAYSSYNEQFF. CDR3 DNA: TGCGCCAGCAGCCTACTAGCGTATAGCTCCTACAATGAGCAGTTCTTC.

The chain is built from TRBV4-1 and TRBJ2-7, with 10 nucleotides matching TRBD1. Per the germline V gene, CDR1 is MGHRA and CDR2 is YSYEKL. V was clipped by 4 bases and J by 3 bases; unmatched bases: 21. CDR3 length: 20 residues. DNA of the CDR3: TGCGCCAGCAGCCGACCAGACTTAGCACGGACAGGGGGAGCCTTCTACGAGCAGTACTTC. Translation: CASSRPDLARTGGAFYEQYF.

This clone was seen only once. This chain links TRBV28 with TRBJ2-7; 7 nucleotides match TRBD2. CDR1 and CDR2 from the germline V gene are MDHEN and SYDVKM. V trimming: 6 bases; J trimming: 0 bases; junction bases outside the gene matches: 8. The CDR3 loop spans 15 amino acids. CDR3 loop: CASRGIGRSSYEQYF. CDR3 bases: TGTGCCAGCAGAGGAATCGGGAGGAGCTCCTACGAGCAGTACTTC.

The chain joins TRBV5-1 to TRBJ2-1; 9 bases map to TRBD2. V was clipped by 3 bases and J by 4 bases; unmatched bases: 8. CDR1 SGHRS and CDR2 YFSETQ come from the germline V gene. The length of the CDR3 is 16 residues. The CDR3 DNA reads as TGCGCCAGCAGCTGGGGACTAGCTGGAGGGTACAATGAGCAGTTCTTC. Amino acids: CASSWGLAGGYNEQFF.

The chain is built from TRBV4-2 and TRBJ2-1, with 11 bases matching TRBD2. Per germline, CDR1 LGHNA and CDR2 YNFKEQ. The V segment lost 0 bases and the J segment 9 bases; nucleotides outside the gene matches: 7. The CDR3 is made up of 16 amino acids. The CDR3 is CASSQEGLAVLIEQFF. As DNA, the CDR3 is TGTGCCAGCAGCCAAGAGGGACTAGCGGTCCTTATTGAGCAGTTCTTC.

The chain links TRBV4-1 to TRBJ1-1; D may be TRBD1 (6 bases). Germline V gene sequence: CDR1 MGHRA, CDR2 YSYEKL. CDR3 length equals 15 residues. Trimming removed 0 bases at V and 4 bases at J, with 12 bases between. CDR3 sequence reads: CASSQDRGRSTEAFF. In nucleotides, the CDR3 is TGCGCCAGCAGCCAAGACAGGGGTAGGAGCACTGAAGCTTTCTTT.

In the case of this clone: The same CDR3 can be traced to other DNA sequences in this sample. The V gene is TRBV5-1, the J gene TRBJ1-1, with unresolved D. CDR1 SGHRS and CDR2 YFSETQ come from the germline V gene. The CDR3 sequence is 14 residues long. Trimming removed 0 bases at V and 1 base at J, with 7 bases between. CDR3 region: CASSLVRQNTEAFF. CDR3 sequence (DNA): TGCGCCAGCAGCTTGGTAAGACAGAACACTGAAGCTTTCTTT.

This clone showed up just once. The chain has TRBV7-2 and TRBJ2-3; D is tentatively TRBD1 or TRBD2 (6 bases each). The CDR3 has 13 amino acids. The V and J ends lost 2 bases and 6 bases respectively, with 9 bases between them. Germline CDR1 and CDR2: SGHTA and FQGNSA. The CDR3 nucleotides read TGTGCCAGCAGCTTACAGGGGAGGGATACGCAGTATTTT. Translating it yields CASSLQGRDTQYF.

A single count supports this clone. V is TRBV27 and J is TRBJ2-7; D unresolved. Germline V gives CDR1 MNHEY, CDR2 SMNVEV (reference sequence). V lost 0 bases and J 3 bases, leaving 9 bases between the germline ends. The CDR3 is made up of 14 amino acids. The CDR3: CASSLSPHSYEQYF. The CDR3 coding sequence is TGTGCCAGCAGTTTATCTCCTCACAGCTACGAGCAGTACTTC.

The J gene is TRBJ1-6, the V gene TRBV7-2; D is unclear. V lost 1 base and J lost 0, with 10 bases in between. The CDR3 covers 17 residues. Looked up from germline, CDR1 is SGHTA and CDR2 is FQGNSA. In nucleotides, the CDR3 is TGTGCCAGCAGCTTAGAAGGAGGAAGCTCCTATAATTCACCCCTCCACTTT. Amino acid sequence: CASSLEGGSSYNSPLHF.

This clone came up many times. The gene calls are TRBV4-2 and TRBJ1-5; TRBD1 aligns across 10 bases. V shed 0 bases, J shed 6 bases, and the junction held 5 bases outside the gene matches. In germline, CDR1 is LGHNA, CDR2 YNFKEQ. The CDR3 is made up of 16 amino acids. The CDR3 here is CASSQEPGQGGQPQHF. The CDR3 coding sequence is TGTGCCAGCAGCCAAGAACCCGGACAGGGGGGTCAGCCCCAGCATTTT.

V and J are TRBV5-5 and TRBJ2-5, with D possibly being TRBD1 (5 bases). V shed 0 bases and J shed 2 bases, with 11 bases lying between them. Germline V gene data show CDR1 as SGHKS and CDR2 as YYEKEE (reference sequence). The CDR3 runs to 15 residues. CDR3 coding DNA: TGTGCCAGCAGCTTGGCCCCGGACACACAAGAGACCCAGTACTTC. It codes for CASSLAPDTQETQYF.

The J gene is TRBJ2-1, the V gene TRBV29-1; D is unclear. This CDR3 spans 13 amino acids. The V end lost 3 bases, the J end lost 0 bases, and 6 bases lay between the germline ends. Germline values: CDR1 SQVTM, CDR2 ANQGSEA. CDR3 loop: CSVDRSSYNEQFF. DNA for the CDR3: TGCAGCGTTGACAGGAGCTCCTACAATGAGCAGTTCTTC.

The sample holds one count of this clone. The genes are TRBV4-3 and TRBJ1-1, with a tentative D call TRBD1 (6 bases). The CDR3 consists of 16 residues. V lost 0 bases and J lost 4, with 15 bases in between. The V gene's germline CDR1 is LGHNA and CDR2 YSLEER. The CDR3 DNA is TGCGCCAGCAGCCAAGATGGATGGGGGCGTGGCACTGAAGCTTTCTTT. Protein: CASSQDGWGRGTEAFF.

This chain links TRBV2 with TRBJ1-5, with D hard to call. CDR3 length: 13 residues. V dropped 4 bases and J dropped 5 bases, with 9 bases sitting between them. CDR1 and CDR2 (germline): SNHLY, FYNNEI. In nucleotides, the CDR3 is TGTGCCAGCAGTGTGGGGTTGTATCAGCCCCAGCATTTT. This encodes CASSVGLYQPQHF.

The chain couples TRBV6-1 to TRBJ2-1, with TRBD1 identical over 12 bases. The CDR3 runs to 15 residues. CDR1 MNHNS and CDR2 SASEGT come from the germline V gene. With V trimmed by 3 bases and J by 8 bases, 5 bases remained unmatched. CDR3 bases: TGTGCCAGCAGTGAGGAGGGACAGGGGGCTTATGAGCAGTTCTTC. Its translation: CASSEEGQGAYEQFF.

The chain recombines TRBV10-1 with TRBJ1-5; D possibly corresponds to TRBD1 (5 bases). Germline V CDR1 and CDR2: WNHNN, SYGVQD (reference sequence). The V end was cut by 3 bases, the J end by 6 bases, with 9 bases between. This CDR3 spans 13 amino acids. CDR3 DNA sequence: TGCGCCAGCAGTGATTCTGGGACTCAGCCCCAGCATTTT. This codes for CASSDSGTQPQHF.

The rearrangement links TRBV28 to TRBJ1-2; no reliable D call. V lost 10 bases and J 4 bases, leaving 13 bases between the germline ends. The germline gives CDR1 MDHEN, CDR2 SYDVKM. The CDR3 loop spans 12 amino acids. The CDR3 sequence: CATSTPTYGYTF. CDR3 nucleotides: TGTGCCACTAGTACACCCACCTATGGCTACACCTTC.

This clone was detected once. V and J are TRBV5-1 and TRBJ2-7, with D hard to call. V was pared by 7 bases and J by 2 bases, with 10 bases between. This CDR3 is 12 amino acids long. The germline CDR1 and CDR2 sequences are SGHRS and YFSETQ. For the CDR3, the DNA is TGCGCCAGCTGGGGTGAGACCTACGAGCAGTACTTC. This sequence encodes CASWGETYEQYF.

This chain connects TRBV28 to TRBJ1-2, with TRBD1 identical over 10 bases. This CDR3 region has 16 residues. In germline, CDR1 is MDHEN, CDR2 SYDVKM. V lost 4 bases to trimming and J lost 2 bases; unmatched junction nucleotides: 7. CDR3 protein: CASSSLRQGANYGYTF. CDR3 DNA: TGTGCCAGCAGTTCCCTTCGACAGGGGGCGAACTATGGCTACACCTTC.